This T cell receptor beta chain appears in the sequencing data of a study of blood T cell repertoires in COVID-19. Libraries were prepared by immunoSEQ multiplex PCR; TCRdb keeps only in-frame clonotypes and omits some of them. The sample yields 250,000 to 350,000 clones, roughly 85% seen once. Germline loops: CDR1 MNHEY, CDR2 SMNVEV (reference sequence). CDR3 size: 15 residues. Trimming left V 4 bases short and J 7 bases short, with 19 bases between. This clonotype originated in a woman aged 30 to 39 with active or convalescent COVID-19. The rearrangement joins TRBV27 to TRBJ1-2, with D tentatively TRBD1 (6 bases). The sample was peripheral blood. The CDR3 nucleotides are TGTGCCAGCAGTTCCCAAGACGGGACAATTTCTGGCTACACCTTC. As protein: CASSSQDGTISGYTF.